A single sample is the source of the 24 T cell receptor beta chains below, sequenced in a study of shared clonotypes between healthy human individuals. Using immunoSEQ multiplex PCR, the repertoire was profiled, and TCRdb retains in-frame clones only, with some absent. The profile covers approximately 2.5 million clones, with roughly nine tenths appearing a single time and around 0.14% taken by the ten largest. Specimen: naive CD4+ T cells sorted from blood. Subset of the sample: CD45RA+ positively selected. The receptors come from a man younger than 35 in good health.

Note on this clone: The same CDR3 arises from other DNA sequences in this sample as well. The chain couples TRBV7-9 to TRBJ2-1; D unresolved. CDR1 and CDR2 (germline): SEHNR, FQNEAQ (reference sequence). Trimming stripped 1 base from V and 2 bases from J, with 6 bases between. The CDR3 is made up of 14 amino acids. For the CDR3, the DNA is TGTGCCAGCAGCTTAGAAGGAGCCTACAATGAGCAGTTCTTC. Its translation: CASSLEGAYNEQFF.

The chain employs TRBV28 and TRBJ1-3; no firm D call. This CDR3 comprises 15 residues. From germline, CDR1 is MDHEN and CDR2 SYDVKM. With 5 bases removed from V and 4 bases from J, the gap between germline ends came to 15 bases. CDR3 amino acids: CASSPRGGFGNTIYF. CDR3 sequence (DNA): TGTGCCAGCAGTCCCAGAGGCGGGTTCGGAAACACCATATATTTT.

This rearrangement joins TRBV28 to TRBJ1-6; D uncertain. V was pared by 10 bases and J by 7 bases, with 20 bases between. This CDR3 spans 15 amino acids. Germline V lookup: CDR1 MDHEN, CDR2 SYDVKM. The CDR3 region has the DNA TGTGCCACCGCCCTGGACCCAGCTCGCAATTCACCCCTCCACTTT. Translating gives CATALDPARNSPLHF.

DNA for the CDR3: TGTGCCAGCAGCTTAGGAGACACAGATACGCAGTATTTT. This encodes CASSLGDTDTQYF. The chain links TRBV7-6 to TRBJ2-3; D not resolved. Trimming removed 1 base at V and 2 bases at J, with 4 bases between. The CDR3 totals 13 residues. Germline V gives CDR1 SGHVS, CDR2 FNYEAQ. Full variable domain (remainder filled in from reference TRBV7-6 and TRBJ2-3): GAGVSQSPRYKVTKRGQDVALRCDPISGHVSLYWYRQALGQGPEFLTYFNYEAQQDKSGLPNDRFSAERPEGSISTLTIQRTEQRDSAMYRCASSLGDTDTQYFGPGTRLTVL.

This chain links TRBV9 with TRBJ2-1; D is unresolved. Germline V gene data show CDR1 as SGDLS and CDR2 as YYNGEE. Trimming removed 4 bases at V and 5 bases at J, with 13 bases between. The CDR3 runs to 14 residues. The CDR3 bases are TGTGCCAGCAGCCTGGCAGCCCCCGACAATGAGCAGTTCTTC. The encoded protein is CASSLAAPDNEQFF.

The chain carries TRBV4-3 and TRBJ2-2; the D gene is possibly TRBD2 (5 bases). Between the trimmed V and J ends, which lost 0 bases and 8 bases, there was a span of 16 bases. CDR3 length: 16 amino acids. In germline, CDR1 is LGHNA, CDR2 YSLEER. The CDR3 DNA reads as TGCGCCAGCAGCCAAGATACCGGACTGCTAAGGGGGGAGCTGTTTTTT. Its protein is CASSQDTGLLRGELFF.

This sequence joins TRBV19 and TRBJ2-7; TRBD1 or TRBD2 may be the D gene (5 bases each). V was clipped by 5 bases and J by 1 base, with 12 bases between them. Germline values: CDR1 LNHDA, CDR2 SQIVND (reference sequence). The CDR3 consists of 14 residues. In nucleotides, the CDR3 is TGTGCCAGTAGTTTCCGGGACGGTTCCTACGAGCAGTACTTC. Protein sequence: CASSFRDGSYEQYF.

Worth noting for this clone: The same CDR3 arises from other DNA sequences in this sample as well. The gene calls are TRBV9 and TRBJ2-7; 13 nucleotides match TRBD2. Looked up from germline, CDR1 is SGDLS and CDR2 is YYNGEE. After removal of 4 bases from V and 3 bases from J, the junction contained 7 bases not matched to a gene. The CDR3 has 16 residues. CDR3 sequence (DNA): TGTGCCAGCAGCCTAACCGGGACTAGCGGGAACTACGAGCAGTACTTC. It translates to CASSLTGTSGNYEQYF.

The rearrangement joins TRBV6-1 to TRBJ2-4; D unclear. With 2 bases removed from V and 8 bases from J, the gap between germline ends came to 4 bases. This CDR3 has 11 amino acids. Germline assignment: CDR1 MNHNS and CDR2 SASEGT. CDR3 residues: CASSEQDIQYF. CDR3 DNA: TGTGCCAGCAGTGAACAAGACATTCAGTACTTC.

The CDR3 DNA follows: TGTGCCAGCAGTTTGGGAGGGGTTCTCGAGCAGTACTTC. Translation: CASSLGGVLEQYF. J is TRBJ2-7 and V is TRBV28; 7 bases match TRBD2. In germline, CDR1 is MDHEN, CDR2 SYDVKM. With V trimmed by 3 bases and J by 6 bases, 5 bases remained unmatched. This CDR3 has 13 residues.

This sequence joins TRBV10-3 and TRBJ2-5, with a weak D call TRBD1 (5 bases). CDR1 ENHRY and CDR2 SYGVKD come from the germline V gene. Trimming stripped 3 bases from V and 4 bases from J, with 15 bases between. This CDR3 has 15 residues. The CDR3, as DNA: TGTGCCATCAGTGATGATGTAGGGGCTCGAGAGACCCAGTACTTC. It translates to CAISDDVGARETQYF.

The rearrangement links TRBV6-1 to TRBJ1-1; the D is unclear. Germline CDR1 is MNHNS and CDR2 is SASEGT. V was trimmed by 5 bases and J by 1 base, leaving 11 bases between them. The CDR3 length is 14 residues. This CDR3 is CASSQGRSNTEAFF. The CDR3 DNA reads TGTGCCAGCAGTCAAGGAAGGTCGAACACTGAAGCTTTCTTT.

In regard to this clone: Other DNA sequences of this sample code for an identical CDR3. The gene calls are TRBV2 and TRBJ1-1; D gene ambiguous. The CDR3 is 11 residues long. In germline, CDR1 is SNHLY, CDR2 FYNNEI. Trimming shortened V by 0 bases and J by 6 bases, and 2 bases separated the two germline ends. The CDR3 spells CASSEAPEAFF. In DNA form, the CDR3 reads TGTGCCAGCAGTGAAGCCCCTGAAGCTTTCTTT.

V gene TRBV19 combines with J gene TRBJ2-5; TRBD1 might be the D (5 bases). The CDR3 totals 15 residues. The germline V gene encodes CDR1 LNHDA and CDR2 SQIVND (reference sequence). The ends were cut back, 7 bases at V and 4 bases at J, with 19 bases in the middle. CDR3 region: CASNPGSRARETQYF. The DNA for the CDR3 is TGTGCCAGTAATCCTGGCTCCAGGGCGAGAGAGACCCAGTACTTC.

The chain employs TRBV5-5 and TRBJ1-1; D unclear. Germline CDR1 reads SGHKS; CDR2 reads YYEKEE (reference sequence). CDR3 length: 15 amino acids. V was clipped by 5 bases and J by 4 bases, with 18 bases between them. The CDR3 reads CASSPRGLVGTEAFF. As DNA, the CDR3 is TGTGCCAGCAGTCCCCGGGGTCTAGTAGGCACTGAAGCTTTCTTT.

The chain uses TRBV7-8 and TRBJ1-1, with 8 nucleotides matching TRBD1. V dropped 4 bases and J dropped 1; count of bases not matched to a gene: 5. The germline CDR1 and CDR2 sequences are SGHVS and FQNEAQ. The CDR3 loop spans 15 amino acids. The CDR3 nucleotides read TGTGCCAGCAGCTCGGCAGGGGGCGCGAACACTGAAGCTTTCTTT. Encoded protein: CASSSAGGANTEAFF.

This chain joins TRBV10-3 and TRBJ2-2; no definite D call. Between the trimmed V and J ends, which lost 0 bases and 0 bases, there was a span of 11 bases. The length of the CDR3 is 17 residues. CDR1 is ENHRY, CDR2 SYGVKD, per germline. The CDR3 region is CAISESGPGANTGELFF. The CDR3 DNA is TGTGCCATCAGTGAGTCAGGGCCAGGCGCGAACACCGGGGAGCTGTTTTTT.

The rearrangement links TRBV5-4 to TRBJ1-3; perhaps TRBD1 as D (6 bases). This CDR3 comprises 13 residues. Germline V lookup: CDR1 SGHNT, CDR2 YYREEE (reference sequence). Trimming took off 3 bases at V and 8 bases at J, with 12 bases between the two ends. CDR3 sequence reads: CASSSGALDTIYF. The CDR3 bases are TGTGCCAGCAGCTCGGGGGCTTTAGACACCATATATTTT.

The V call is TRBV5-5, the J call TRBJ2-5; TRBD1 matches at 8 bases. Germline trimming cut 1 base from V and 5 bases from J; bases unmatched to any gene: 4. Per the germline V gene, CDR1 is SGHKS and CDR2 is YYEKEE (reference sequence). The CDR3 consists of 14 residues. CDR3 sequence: CASSLQGALETQYF. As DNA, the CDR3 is TGTGCCAGCAGCTTGCAGGGGGCTTTGGAGACCCAGTACTTC.

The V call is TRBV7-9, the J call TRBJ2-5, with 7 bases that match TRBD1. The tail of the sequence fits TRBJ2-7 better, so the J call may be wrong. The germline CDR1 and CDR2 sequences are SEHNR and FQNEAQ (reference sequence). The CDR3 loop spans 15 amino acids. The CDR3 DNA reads TGTGCCAGCAGCATCGACAGGGCCAGGTCCTACGAGCAGTACTTC. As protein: CASSIDRARSYEQYF.

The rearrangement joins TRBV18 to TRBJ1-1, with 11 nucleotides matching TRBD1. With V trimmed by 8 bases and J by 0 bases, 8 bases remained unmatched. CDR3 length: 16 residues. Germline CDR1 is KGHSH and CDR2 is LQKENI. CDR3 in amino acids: CASTGQGVIMNTEAFF. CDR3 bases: TGTGCCAGCACGGGACAGGGGGTTATTATGAACACTGAAGCTTTCTTT.

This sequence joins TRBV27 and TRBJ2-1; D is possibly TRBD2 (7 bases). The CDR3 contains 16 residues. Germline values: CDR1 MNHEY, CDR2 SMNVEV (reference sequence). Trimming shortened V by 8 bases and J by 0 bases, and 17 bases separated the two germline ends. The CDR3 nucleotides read TGTGCCAGCCGATCGGGCGGGGGCATCTCCTACAATGAGCAGTTCTTC. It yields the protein CASRSGGGISYNEQFF.

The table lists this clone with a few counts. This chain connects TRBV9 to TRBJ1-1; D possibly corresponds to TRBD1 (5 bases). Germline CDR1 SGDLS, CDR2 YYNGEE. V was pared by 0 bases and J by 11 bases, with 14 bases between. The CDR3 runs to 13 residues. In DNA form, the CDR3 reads TGTGCCAGCAGCGTAGGAATAGGGACCGAGGCTTTCTTT. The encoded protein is CASSVGIGTEAFF.

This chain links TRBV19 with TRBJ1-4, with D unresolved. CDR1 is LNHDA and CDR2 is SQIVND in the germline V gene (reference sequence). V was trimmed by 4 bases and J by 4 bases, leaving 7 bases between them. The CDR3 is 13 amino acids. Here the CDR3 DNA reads TGTGCCAGTAGTAACAGCATTAATGAAAAACTGTTTTTT. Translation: CASSNSINEKLFF.